Listed here are 23 T cell receptor beta chains from one sample, sequenced in a study of CD8+CD57+ T cells in acquired aplastic anemia. CD8+CD57+ cell expansion, shown by flow cytometry, had occurred in the patients selected for sequencing. Genomic DNA constituted the template upon which TCR beta VDJ and CDR3 profiling was performed. TCRdb reprocessed the reads with MiXCR, giving one entry per CDR3 protein. The sample has about 98,000 distinct CDR3 sequences; roughly two thirds are singletons. The material sequenced was sorted CD4+, CD8+, or CD8+CD57+ T cells (not recorded which) from PBMCs. The source of these receptors is a human donor with aplastic anemia.

This clonotype was seen ten or more times. This chain joins TRBV4-1 and TRBJ2-6; 8 nucleotides agree with TRBD1. This CDR3 has 17 residues. Germline CDR1 MGHRA, CDR2 YSYEKL. V lost 0 bases and J lost 4; bases outside the gene matches: 5. The CDR3 here is CASSQDLRGQGANVLTF. Here the CDR3 DNA reads TGCGCCAGCAGCCAAGATCTCAGGGGGCAAGGGGCCAACGTCCTGACTTTC.

The sample holds many counts of this clonotype. The rearrangement links TRBV6-5 to TRBJ2-1; tentatively, D is TRBD1 or TRBD2 (5 bases each). This CDR3 spans 14 amino acids. Germline loops: CDR1 MNHEY, CDR2 SVGAGI. Trimming removed 4 bases from V and 5 bases from J, with 12 bases in between. This chain's CDR3 is CASSSDGTHNEQFF. Here the CDR3 DNA reads TGTGCCAGCAGTTCGGACGGGACCCACAATGAGCAGTTCTTC.

This chain joins TRBV29-1 and TRBJ2-7; 7 bases align to TRBD1. Per germline, CDR1 SQVTM and CDR2 ANQGSEA. The length of the CDR3 is 12 residues. After removal of 2 bases from V and 7 bases from J, the junction contained 5 bases not matched to a gene. The CDR3 sequence is CSVEQGVREQYF. The CDR3 DNA is TGCAGCGTTGAACAGGGGGTGCGAGAGCAGTACTTC.

This clonotype was detected ten times or more. The rearrangement links TRBV25-1 to TRBJ1-4; D call uncertain. V lost 4 bases and J 8 bases, leaving 5 bases between the germline ends. The CDR3 loop spans 11 amino acids. Looked up from germline, CDR1 is MGHDK and CDR2 is SYGVNS. DNA for the CDR3: TGTGCCAGCAGTGCCTCGGAAAAACTGTTTTTT. This codes for CASSASEKLFF. The full variable domain, in which reference TRBV25-1 and TRBJ1-4 provide the parts outside the CDR3, is EADIYQTPRYLVIGTGKKITLECSQTMGHDKMYWYQQDPGMELHLIHYSYGVNSTEKGDLSSESTVSRIRTEHFPLTLESARPSHTSQYLCASSASEKLFFGSGTQLSVL.

This clonotype was observed a few times. The rearrangement joins TRBV10-2 to TRBJ2-1; the match to TRBD2 covers 9 bases. The CDR3 is made up of 15 amino acids. CDR1 and CDR2 from the germline V gene are WSHSY and SAAADI. V lost 6 bases and J lost 4; bases outside the gene matches: 7. The DNA of the CDR3 is TGCGCCAGCAGCGTAGGGACTAGCAGTTACAATGAGCAGTTCTTC. Translation gives CASSVGTSSYNEQFF.

This clonotype was counted only a few times. This chain connects TRBV10-1 to TRBJ2-7; 9 bases match TRBD1. Germline V CDR1 and CDR2: WNHNN, SYGVQD (reference sequence). This CDR3 has 14 residues. V dropped 2 bases and J dropped 3; count of bases not matched to a gene: 2. Here the CDR3 DNA reads TGCGCCAGCAGTGAGGGGACAGGGATCTACGAGCAGTACTTC. It is translated as CASSEGTGIYEQYF.

The chain joins TRBV10-2 to TRBJ2-1; 16 bases line up with TRBD2. J was trimmed by 5 bases and V by 5 bases; bases with no gene match: 3. The CDR3 is made up of 16 amino acids. The germline V gene has CDR1 WSHSY and CDR2 SAAADI. CDR3 sequence: CASSTGLAGGHNEQFF. The CDR3 region has the DNA TGCGCCAGCAGTACGGGACTAGCGGGAGGGCACAATGAGCAGTTCTTC.

The chain is built from TRBV19 and TRBJ2-1; D possibly corresponds to TRBD2 (5 bases). In germline, CDR1 is LNHDA, CDR2 SQIVND (reference sequence). This CDR3 has 14 amino acids. Between the trimmed V and J ends, which lost 4 bases and 8 bases, there was a span of 15 bases. CDR3 in amino acids: CASSTRDFRDEQFF. The CDR3 DNA reads as TGTGCCAGTAGTACCCGGGATTTTAGGGATGAGCAGTTCTTC.

In nucleotides, the CDR3 is TGCGCCAGCAGCTTTCTCGAAAACACAGATACGCAGTATTTT. Encoded protein: CASSFLENTDTQYF. The rearrangement joins TRBV10-1 to TRBJ2-3; D is unresolved. V was cut by 6 bases and J by 2 bases, with 12 bases left in between. In germline, CDR1 is WNHNN, CDR2 SYGVQD (reference sequence). This CDR3 has 14 residues.

This rearrangement joins TRBV6-1 to TRBJ2-5; D call uncertain. The CDR3 extends over 12 amino acids. Trimming cost V 6 bases and J 7 bases, with 12 bases left between them. Germline loops: CDR1 MNHNS, CDR2 SASEGT. The CDR3 reads CASRNPVGTQYF. The CDR3, as DNA: TGTGCCAGCAGGAACCCGGTGGGGACCCAGTACTTC.

The V and J genes are TRBV19 and TRBJ2-1, with a tentative D call TRBD1 (5 bases). The V gene lost 5 bases and the J gene lost 7 bases, with 9 bases spanning the gap. The CDR3 is 12 residues long. CDR1 LNHDA and CDR2 SQIVND come from the germline V gene (reference sequence). The CDR3 region is CASSVGPNEQFF. The CDR3 bases are TGTGCCAGTAGTGTGGGGCCAAATGAGCAGTTCTTC.

V and J are TRBV20-1 and TRBJ1-4, with 9 bases fitting TRBD1. V gave up 6 bases and J gave up 3 bases; unmatched junction bases: 5. The CDR3 covers 14 residues. CDR1 and CDR2 (germline): DFQATT, SNEGSKA (reference sequence). Here the CDR3 reads CSASDRGSNEKLFF. DNA for the CDR3: TGCAGTGCCTCGGACAGGGGATCTAATGAAAAACTGTTTTTT.

The V and J genes are TRBV20-1 and TRBJ1-2, with D possibly matching TRBD1 (6 bases). This CDR3 spans 13 amino acids. Germline V gene data show CDR1 as DFQATT and CDR2 as SNEGSKA (reference sequence). Trimming left V 6 bases short and J 1 base short, with 12 bases between. The CDR3 sequence: CSARGGINYGYTF. CDR3 bases: TGCAGTGCCAGGGGCGGCATTAACTATGGCTACACCTTC.

CDR3 residues: CASSQGQGGYTF. The CDR3 region has the DNA TGTGCCAGCAGCCAGGGACAGGGAGGCTACACCTTC. The chain has TRBV7-3 and TRBJ1-2; 9 bases match TRBD1. CDR3 size: 12 residues. CDR1 is SGHTA and CDR2 is FQGTGA in the germline V gene. Unmatched junction bases numbered 3, after V lost 5 bases and J lost 8 bases.

V and J are TRBV15 and TRBJ2-3; 10 nucleotides agree with TRBD2. This CDR3 is 16 amino acids long. V lost 0 bases and J lost 4; bases outside the gene matches: 4. Germline CDR1 is LNHNV and CDR2 is YYDKDF (reference sequence). In nucleotides, the CDR3 is TGTGCCACCAGCAGAGATACTAGCGGGATCTCAGATACGCAGTATTTT. Protein product: CATSRDTSGISDTQYF.

As regards this clonotype: One end of the junction varies from germline; a read error may be responsible. The J gene is TRBJ1-6, the V gene TRBV10-1; 9 bases agree with TRBD1. Germline lookup yields CDR1 WNHNN and CDR2 SYGVQD (reference sequence). This CDR3 is built from 15 residues. The CDR3 is CASSDPGQGYSPLHF. The CDR3 region has the DNA TGTGCCAGCAGTGACCCGGGACAGGGCTACTCACCCCTCCACTTT.

The table lists this clonotype with a count of one. The V gene is TRBV10-2, the J gene TRBJ1-5; D is unclear. The germline V and J ends were trimmed by 3 bases and 9 bases, with 9 bases remaining between them. Per germline, CDR1 WSHSY and CDR2 SAAADI. The CDR3 is made up of 12 amino acids. CDR3 protein: CASSELRAPQHF. The CDR3 nucleotides read TGCGCCAGCAGTGAACTTCGCGCGCCCCAGCATTTT.

The chain links TRBV9 to TRBJ1-1; TRBD1 is a possible D gene (5 bases). V dropped 0 bases and J dropped 5 bases, with 14 bases sitting between them. The CDR3 runs to 15 residues. Germline V CDR1 and CDR2: SGDLS, YYNGEE. The CDR3 region is CASSVAGGGLTEAFF. The CDR3 DNA sequence: TGTGCCAGCAGCGTAGCGGGGGGGGGATTAACTGAAGCTTTCTTT. Full variable domain (missing parts from reference TRBV9 and TRBJ1-1): DSGVTQTPKHLITATGQRVTLRCSPRSGDLSVYWYQQSLDQGLQFLIQYYNGEERAKGNILERFSAQQFPDLHSELNLSSLELGDSALYFCASSVAGGGLTEAFFGQGTRLTVV.

This clonotype was counted a few times. The chain recombines TRBV14 with TRBJ1-5; TRBD1 is a possible D gene (5 bases). The CDR3 contains 15 residues. V was clipped by 4 bases and J by 10 bases, with 20 bases between them. Germline-derived CDR1 and CDR2 are SGHDN and FVKESK. The CDR3 sequence is CASSLDVVGDGPQHF. The CDR3 bases are TGTGCCAGCAGCCTAGACGTAGTCGGGGACGGCCCCCAGCATTTT.

V gene TRBV7-3 combines with J gene TRBJ1-4, with unresolved D. V was trimmed by 2 bases and J by 11 bases, leaving 9 bases between them. Germline CDR1 is SGHTA and CDR2 is FQGTGA. This CDR3 spans 12 amino acids. Here the CDR3 DNA reads TGTGCCAGCAGCTTAGACCCGGGGAAACTGTTTTTT. It yields the protein CASSLDPGKLFF.

The sample holds a few counts of this clonotype. The V and J genes are TRBV25-1 and TRBJ2-1; D may be TRBD1 (6 bases). The CDR3 loop spans 15 amino acids. Germline loops: CDR1 MGHDK, CDR2 SYGVNS. V was pared by 6 bases and J by 4 bases, with 16 bases between. For the CDR3, the DNA is TGTGCCAGCAGGATTGGGGGCGGATCATACAATGAGCAGTTCTTC. Translation: CASRIGGGSYNEQFF. The full variable domain, in which reference TRBV25-1 and TRBJ2-1 provide the parts outside the CDR3, is EADIYQTPRYLVIGTGKKITLECSQTMGHDKMYWYQQDPGMELHLIHYSYGVNSTEKGDLSSESTVSRIRTEHFPLTLESARPSHTSQYLCASRIGGGSYNEQFFGPGTRLTVL.

The CDR3 is CASSIRQVNEKLFF. In nucleotides, the CDR3 is TGTGCCAGTAGTATACGGCAGGTTAATGAAAAACTGTTTTTT. The chain carries TRBV19 and TRBJ1-4; no clear D gene. This CDR3 comprises 14 residues. The V gene's germline CDR1 is LNHDA and CDR2 SQIVND (reference sequence). Trimming left V 2 bases short and J 4 bases short, with 8 bases between.

Only a few counts were recorded for this clonotype. V and J are TRBV7-8 and TRBJ1-6, with D unresolved. This CDR3 has 13 residues. Germline V gives CDR1 SGHVS, CDR2 FQNEAQ. The germline V and J ends were trimmed by 3 bases and 7 bases, with 7 bases remaining between them. The CDR3 loop reads CASSFEWNSPLHF. In DNA, the CDR3 is TGTGCCAGCAGCTTCGAGTGGAATTCACCCCTCCACTTT. The full variable domain, with the rest looked up from reference TRBV7-8 and TRBJ1-6, is GAGVSQSPRYKVAKRGQDVALRCDPISGHVSLFWYQQALGQGPEFLTYFQNEAQLDKSGLPSDRFFAERPEGSVSTLKIQRTQQEDSAVYLCASSFEWNSPLHFGNGTRLTVT.